This TCR beta chain is drawn from a study of blood T cell repertoires in COVID-19. The overall study: From the United States, Italy and Spain came samples of acute and convalescent COVID-19. T cells, B-cell-depleted T cells, or PBMCs provided the cDNA or gDNA that served as material.

Assay: immunoSEQ multiplex PCR; the TCRdb copy retains only in-frame clones and omits some. The table lists approximately 110,000 clones, around 79% of them singletons. The CDR3 loop spans 13 amino acids. The germline V gene encodes CDR1 SEHNR and CDR2 FQNEAQ (reference sequence). Trimming cost V 3 bases and J 3 bases, with 8 bases left between them. The sequencing sample was made of peripheral blood. This clonotype was sampled from a man between 65 and 80 years old with active or convalescent COVID-19. The chain combines TRBV7-9 with TRBJ1-1, with D unresolved. The CDR3 DNA reads TGTGCCAGCAGCTTTACGGAGGACACTGAAGCTTTCTTT. Protein sequence: CASSFTEDTEAFF.